This TCR beta chain was profiled in a study of shared clonotypes between healthy human individuals. Study-wide results and limits: Generally, naive subsets (rather than memory subsets) showed larger estimated richness. Unshared clonotypes carried lower generation probabilities than those common to all four donors.

To note about this clone: Its antigen is not identified.

Authors' analysis steps: Junction-only sequences without quality scores were provided by ImmunoSEQ, so filtering was different. Clones were read by immunoSEQ multiplex PCR, and TCRdb kept only the in-frame ones, dropping some. The V and J calls and the clone size are those of that table, but D and trimming were determined from the DNA. The sample yields approximately 88,000 clones, around 68% seen once. The CDR3 has 14 residues. Germline V gene lookup returns CDR1 SGDLS and CDR2 YYNGEE. V lost 7 bases and J lost 6, with 17 bases in between. V gene TRBV9 combines with J gene TRBJ2-1, with D perhaps matching TRBD2 (6 bases). Material for sequencing was memory CD8+ T cells sorted from blood. Sample subset: CD45RO+ cells pooled with CCR7-negative TemRA cells. The receptor's source is a man aged 25 to 40 in good health. The chain's CDR3 is CASSLAKVGNEQFF. The CDR3 DNA reads TGTGCCAGCTCTCTAGCGAAAGTCGGCAATGAGCAGTTCTTC.